These T cell receptor beta chains were read from a single sample in a study of blood T cell repertoires in COVID-19. Profiling relied on immunoSEQ multiplex PCR, and the TCRdb table lists in-frame clones only, not all of them. Of approximately 190,000 clones listed, roughly 81% are singletons. The sample taken for sequencing was peripheral blood. Receptors originate from a woman in her 70s with active or convalescent COVID-19. Each CDR3 is given with its conserved first and last residue. The order of the fields is CDR3 DNA, CDR3 protein, V gene, J gene, D gene, clone size, CDR3 length. A D gene is named only where the DNA matches it firmly. Clone size is not always given. Where it is, it says once, few, many or a class for expanded clones.

CDR3nt: TGTGCCAGCAGCTTAGTCCGGGGGAAAGCTTTCTTT
CDR3aa: CASSLVRGKAFF
v_gene: TRBV11-1
j_gene: TRBJ1-1
d_gene: .
abundance: few
len: 12

CDR3nt: TGTGCCAGCAGTGACGGTCCAGGGAGCACAGATACGCAGTATTTT
CDR3aa: CASSDGPGSTDTQYF
v_gene: TRBV6-1
j_gene: TRBJ2-3
d_gene: .
abundance: once
len: 15

CDR3nt: TGTGCCAGCAGTGAAAGGGGTCTCGGTGCCTACGAGCAGTACTTC
CDR3aa: CASSERGLGAYEQYF
v_gene: TRBV6-1
j_gene: TRBJ2-7
d_gene: .
abundance: .
len: 15

CDR3nt: TGTGCCAGCAGCCAAGATCCATCACGAGCTGTCTTGTTTTTT
CDR3aa: CASSQDPSRAVLFF
v_gene: TRBV4-2
j_gene: TRBJ1-4
d_gene: .
abundance: .
len: 14

CDR3nt: TGTGCCAGCAGCCCAGTAAAAGGAGCTAATGAAAAACTGTTTTTT
CDR3aa: CASSPVKGANEKLFF
v_gene: TRBV9
j_gene: TRBJ1-4
d_gene: .
abundance: few
len: 15

CDR3nt: TGTGCCAGCAGCTTAGGGGGGAGGATTAACGAGCAGTACTTC
CDR3aa: CASSLGGRINEQYF
v_gene: TRBV11-3
j_gene: TRBJ2-7
d_gene: .
abundance: .
len: 14

CDR3nt: TGTGCCAGCAGCCCCGGGAGGGCGGGAGAGACCCAGTACTTC
CDR3aa: CASSPGRAGETQYF
v_gene: TRBV7-2
j_gene: TRBJ2-5
d_gene: TRBD2
abundance: .
len: 14

CDR3nt: TGTGCCAGCAGCTTAGGTCACGCGGACGAGCAGTACTTC
CDR3aa: CASSLGHADEQYF
v_gene: TRBV7-6
j_gene: TRBJ2-7
d_gene: .
abundance: .
len: 13

CDR3nt: TGTGCCAGCAGGGGCAGCGGGAGGTCCCACGAGCAGTACTTC
CDR3aa: CASRGSGRSHEQYF
v_gene: TRBV3-1/TRBV3-2
j_gene: TRBJ2-7
d_gene: TRBD2
abundance: few
len: 14

CDR3nt: TGTGCCACCAGTGATTCCCGACAGGTTGGGCGTTGGGAGACCCAGTACTTC
CDR3aa: CATSDSRQVGRWETQYF
v_gene: TRBV24-1
j_gene: TRBJ2-5
d_gene: .
abundance: .
len: 17

CDR3nt: TGTGCCAGTAGTCCTGGACAGGGAGGCTATGGCTACACCTTC
CDR3aa: CASSPGQGGYGYTF
v_gene: TRBV19
j_gene: TRBJ1-2
d_gene: TRBD1
abundance: .
len: 14

CDR3nt: TGTGCCATCAACGAGGGCACAGATACGCAGTATTTT
CDR3aa: CAINEGTDTQYF
v_gene: TRBV10-3
j_gene: TRBJ2-3
d_gene: .
abundance: .
len: 12

CDR3nt: TGTGCCTGGAGTATCGTCGGGGTAGATGGCTACACCTTC
CDR3aa: CAWSIVGVDGYTF
v_gene: TRBV30
j_gene: TRBJ1-2
d_gene: .
abundance: .
len: 13

CDR3nt: TGCAGCGTTTCCTTATATGCGACAGGGAGCTATGGCTACACCTTC
CDR3aa: CSVSLYATGSYGYTF
v_gene: TRBV29-1
j_gene: TRBJ1-2
d_gene: TRBD1
abundance: .
len: 15

CDR3nt: TGCGCCAGCAGCCAAGATGCGCGATCCGCCCGATATACGCAGTATTTT
CDR3aa: CASSQDARSARYTQYF
v_gene: TRBV4-1
j_gene: TRBJ2-3
d_gene: .
abundance: .
len: 16